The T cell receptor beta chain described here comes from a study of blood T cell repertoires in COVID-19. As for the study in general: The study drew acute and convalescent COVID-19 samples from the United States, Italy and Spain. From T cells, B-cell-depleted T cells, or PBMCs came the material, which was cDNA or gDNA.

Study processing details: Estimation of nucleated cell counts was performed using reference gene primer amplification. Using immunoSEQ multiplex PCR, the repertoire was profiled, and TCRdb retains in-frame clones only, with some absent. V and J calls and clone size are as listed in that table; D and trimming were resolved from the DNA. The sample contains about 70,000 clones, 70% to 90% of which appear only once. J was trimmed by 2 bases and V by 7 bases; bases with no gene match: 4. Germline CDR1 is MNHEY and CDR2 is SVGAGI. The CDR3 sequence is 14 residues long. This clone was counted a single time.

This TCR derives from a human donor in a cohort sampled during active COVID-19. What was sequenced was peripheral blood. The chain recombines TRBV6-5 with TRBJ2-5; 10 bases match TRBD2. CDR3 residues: CASTERGGQETQYF. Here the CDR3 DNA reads TGTGCCAGCACCGAGCGGGGGGGGCAAGAGACCCAGTACTTC.